One sample yielded the 5 T cell receptor beta chains listed below, sequenced in a study of blood T cell repertoires in COVID-19. This table comes from immunoSEQ multiplex PCR, and its TCRdb copy is limited to in-frame clones, with some not included. The table shows some 150,000 clones, with over 80% occurring only once. The sample taken for sequencing was PBMCs or T cells enriched from blood (not recorded which). These receptors all stem from a woman aged 45-65 years who had been exposed to COVID-19.

This chain uses TRBV9 with TRBJ1-3; TRBD1 is a possible D gene (5 bases). This CDR3 region has 15 residues. The germline V gene encodes CDR1 SGDLS and CDR2 YYNGEE. V lost 5 bases to trimming and J lost 4 bases, with 16 bases between them. The CDR3, as DNA: TGTGCCAGCAGTCGAGGGTTGGGGGGAGGAAACACCATATATTTT. Amino acids: CASSRGLGGGNTIYF.

The V call is TRBV5-1, the J call TRBJ1-2, with TRBD1 matching over 7 bases. The CDR3 has 14 amino acids. With V trimmed by 0 bases and J by 7 bases, 6 bases remained unmatched. Germline lookup yields CDR1 SGHRS and CDR2 YFSETQ. CDR3 in DNA: TGCGCCAGCAGCTTGGCTGACAGGGCAACTGGCTACACCTTC. Translating it yields CASSLADRATGYTF. Variable domain in full (rest from reference TRBV5-1 and TRBJ1-2): KAGVTQTPRYLIKTRGQQVTLSCSPISGHRSVSWYQQTPGQGLQFLFEYFSETQRNKGNFPGRFSGRQFSNSRSEMNVSTLELGDSALYLCASSLADRATGYTFGSGTRLTVV.

This chain connects TRBV4-1 to TRBJ1-5; TRBD1 agrees at 7 bases. The CDR3 has 15 amino acids. Germline assignment: CDR1 MGHRA and CDR2 YSYEKL. Germline trimming cut 2 bases from V and 5 bases from J; bases unmatched to any gene: 6. CDR3 loop: CASSQHGTADQPQHF. The CDR3 DNA is TGCGCCAGCAGCCAACACGGGACAGCGGATCAGCCCCAGCATTTT.

The chain combines TRBV20-1 with TRBJ2-4; D unresolved. This CDR3 has 11 residues. CDR1 is DFQATT and CDR2 is SNEGSKA in the germline V gene (reference sequence). The germline V and J ends were trimmed by 6 bases and 1 base, with 4 bases remaining between them. CDR3 nucleotide sequence: TGCAGTGCGCGGGCCAAAAACATTCAGTACTTC. Translation gives CSARAKNIQYF.

The J gene is TRBJ1-1, the V gene TRBV7-8; the D gene is possibly TRBD1 (6 bases). Germline V lookup: CDR1 SGHVS, CDR2 FQNEAQ. The CDR3 runs to 14 residues. Trimming left V 0 bases short and J 7 bases short, with 12 bases between. The CDR3 reads CASSLAGGFFEAFF. The CDR3 DNA follows: TGTGCCAGCAGCTTAGCAGGGGGTTTTTTTGAAGCTTTCTTT.